A single sample is the source of the 25 T cell receptor beta chains below, sequenced in a study of a mutant IDH1 vaccine in newly diagnosed glioma. Clones were sequenced by immunoSEQ multiplex PCR, and TCRdb holds only the in-frame ones, with some missing. This repertoire shows about 40,000 clones, roughly nine tenths found once; its top ten account for roughly 2.8%. Time point reported: week 5, during vaccination. Every single dose of the vaccine, 300 ug of mutant IDH1 20-mer peptide, came with topical imiquimod. Which antigens these TCRs recognize remains unknown. The input for sequencing was PBMCs, taken from a glioma patient whose treatment included an IDH1 peptide vaccine. Receptors originate from a man between 50 and 59 years old with glioma.

The V call is TRBV6-1, the J call TRBJ2-2; D remains ambiguous. This CDR3 comprises 12 residues. Germline assignment: CDR1 MNHNS and CDR2 SASEGT. Trimming pared 2 bases from V and 7 bases from J, leaving 5 bases between. The chain's CDR3 is CASSEWGGELFF. The CDR3 nucleotides read TGTGCCAGCAGTGAATGGGGCGGGGAGCTGTTTTTT.

The chain links TRBV6-5 to TRBJ1-2; 8 bases align to TRBD1. This CDR3 spans 15 amino acids. CDR1 is MNHEY, CDR2 SVGAGI, per germline. Trimming cost V 6 bases and J 8 bases; bases outside gene matches: 14. In DNA, the CDR3 is TGTGCCAGCAGACCTGAGGACAGGGCGTCATCGGGCTACACCTTC. Its translation is CASRPEDRASSGYTF.

The chain links TRBV14 to TRBJ2-1; D is unclear. This CDR3 region has 13 residues. Germline lookup yields CDR1 SGHDN and CDR2 FVKESK. Trimming cost V 4 bases and J 4 bases, with 8 bases left between them. CDR3 nucleotide sequence: TGTGCCAGCAGCCGCCAGGTATACAATGAGCAGTTCTTC. It translates to CASSRQVYNEQFF. The variable domain in full, with the rest retrieved from reference TRBV14 and TRBJ2-1, is EAGVTQFPSHSVIEKGQTVTLRCDPISGHDNLYWYRRVMGKEIKFLLHFVKESKQDESGMPNNRFLAERTGGTYSTLKVQPAELEDSGVYFCASSRQVYNEQFFGPGTRLTVL.

The V gene is TRBV5-8, the J gene TRBJ2-1; the match to TRBD1 covers 8 bases. Germline V gene data show CDR1 as SGHTS and CDR2 as YDEGEE. CDR3 length: 15 residues. V lost 5 bases to trimming and J lost 4 bases; unmatched junction nucleotides: 8. The CDR3 DNA sequence: TGTGCCAGCAGTGACCGGGACAGGCGGTACAATGAGCAGTTCTTC. This gives the protein CASSDRDRRYNEQFF.

V usage is TRBV5-1 and J usage is TRBJ1-4, with D hard to call. V lost 0 bases and J lost 7, with 10 bases in between. CDR1 is SGHRS and CDR2 is YFSETQ in the germline V gene. The CDR3 has 14 amino acids. CDR3 sequence: CASSLGQRSEKLFF. Here the CDR3 DNA reads TGCGCCAGCAGCTTGGGGCAGCGGAGTGAAAAACTGTTTTTT. The full variable domain, in which reference TRBV5-1 and TRBJ1-4 provide the parts outside the CDR3, is KAGVTQTPRYLIKTRGQQVTLSCSPISGHRSVSWYQQTPGQGLQFLFEYFSETQRNKGNFPGRFSGRQFSNSRSEMNVSTLELGDSALYLCASSLGQRSEKLFFGSGTQLSVL.

In nucleotides, the CDR3 is TGTGCCTGGAGGTCAGCGATTCTTTCACATACGCAGTATTTT. Translation: CAWRSAILSHTQYF. The chain joins TRBV30 to TRBJ2-3, with no clear D. V dropped 3 bases and J dropped 7 bases, with 17 bases sitting between them. The length of the CDR3 is 14 residues. Germline assignment: CDR1 GTSNPN and CDR2 SVGIG (reference sequence).

V gene TRBV18 combines with J gene TRBJ1-4, with D uncertain. The V gene's germline CDR1 is KGHSH and CDR2 LQKENI. There are 15 residues in the CDR3. V lost 5 bases and J 3 bases, leaving 13 bases between the germline ends. The CDR3 bases are TGTGCCAGCTCATTCATGGTGGGGTCTAATGAAAAACTGTTTTTT. As protein: CASSFMVGSNEKLFF.

The CDR3 coding sequence is TGTGCCAGCAAACAGGGTGAAGCTAGGAATCAGCCCCAGCATTTT. Encoded protein: CASKQGEARNQPQHF. The chain combines TRBV2 with TRBJ1-5, with a weak D call TRBD1 (6 bases). The CDR3 consists of 15 residues. Germline V gene lookup returns CDR1 SNHLY and CDR2 FYNNEI. V was trimmed by 7 bases and J by 4 bases, leaving 17 bases between them.

The gene calls are TRBV4-1 and TRBJ1-6; 7 bases agree with TRBD1. Unmatched junction bases numbered 7, after V lost 2 bases and J lost 3 bases. The CDR3 is 17 residues long. Germline-derived CDR1 and CDR2 are MGHRA and YSYEKL. Here the CDR3 reads CASSQKQGQGYNSPLHF. For the CDR3, the DNA is TGCGCCAGCAGCCAAAAACAGGGGCAAGGCTATAATTCACCCCTCCACTTT.

The chain joins TRBV11-2 to TRBJ2-7; 7 bases agree with TRBD2. Germline CDR1 SGHAT, CDR2 FQNNGV. The CDR3 loop spans 15 amino acids. The V gene end was trimmed by 5 bases and the J gene end by 2 bases; junction bases not matched to a gene: 9. The CDR3 spells CASSRLGGGAYEQYF. CDR3 bases: TGTGCCAGCAGCCGCCTCGGGGGAGGGGCCTACGAGCAGTACTTC.

The gene calls are TRBV19 and TRBJ1-4; D is uncertain. From germline, CDR1 is LNHDA and CDR2 SQIVND (reference sequence). Trimming stripped 6 bases from V and 3 bases from J, with 8 bases between. This CDR3 has 13 residues. In nucleotides, the CDR3 is TGTGCCAGTAGATCGGGCTCTAATGAAAAACTGTTTTTT. Translating it yields CASRSGSNEKLFF.

The gene calls are TRBV21-1 and TRBJ2-7; the listed D gene, TRBD2, was not tested against the DNA. TRBV21-1 is a known pseudogene. The CDR3 extends over 18 amino acids. CDR3 sequence: CASSFLRGGSGEYYEQYF. The CDR3 nucleotides are TGTGCCAGCAGCTTCCTAAGGGGTGGTAGCGGGGAGTACTACGAGCAGTACTTC.

The V call is TRBV9, the J call TRBJ2-1, with D uncertain. V lost 0 bases and J 3 bases, leaving 13 bases between the germline ends. CDR3 length: 16 amino acids. CDR1 is SGDLS and CDR2 is YYNGEE in the germline V gene. CDR3: CASSVGEGLLYNEQFF. The CDR3 coding sequence is TGTGCCAGCAGCGTAGGAGAAGGGCTCCTCTACAATGAGCAGTTCTTC. Full variable domain (remainder filled in from reference TRBV9 and TRBJ2-1): DSGVTQTPKHLITATGQRVTLRCSPRSGDLSVYWYQQSLDQGLQFLIQYYNGEERAKGNILERFSAQQFPDLHSELNLSSLELGDSALYFCASSVGEGLLYNEQFFGPGTRLTVL.

The chain couples TRBV7-9 to TRBJ2-3, with TRBD2 matching 9 bases. This CDR3 comprises 16 residues. Unmatched junction bases numbered 10, after V lost 5 bases and J lost 4 bases. Germline V gene data show CDR1 as SEHNR and CDR2 as FQNEAQ (reference sequence). This CDR3 reads CASSPPFGGRADTQYF. The CDR3 DNA sequence: TGTGCCAGCAGCCCTCCCTTCGGCGGGAGGGCAGATACGCAGTATTTT.

This sequence joins TRBV2 and TRBJ2-3, with a possible D match to TRBD1 (5 bases). CDR1 and CDR2 from the germline V gene are SNHLY and FYNNEI. V was clipped by 5 bases and J by 2 bases, with 8 bases between them. The CDR3 length is 13 residues. Written as DNA, the CDR3 is TGTGCCAGCAGTACAGGTTACACAGATACGCAGTATTTT. Residues: CASSTGYTDTQYF.

The rearrangement joins TRBV10-3 to TRBJ1-1; D unresolved. The CDR3 runs to 11 residues. Trimming stripped 5 bases from V and 5 bases from J, with 6 bases between. Germline CDR1 ENHRY, CDR2 SYGVKD. The CDR3 DNA sequence: TGTGCCATCAGTAGCAAAACTGAAGCTTTCTTT. This gives the protein CAISSKTEAFF.

This chain joins TRBV6-6 and TRBJ2-5, with a weak D call TRBD1 (5 bases). With 7 bases removed from V and 4 bases from J, the gap between germline ends came to 16 bases. This CDR3 is built from 14 residues. The V gene's germline CDR1 is MNHNY and CDR2 SVGAGI (reference sequence). This CDR3 reads CASIQGSSIETQYF. The DNA for the CDR3 is TGTGCCAGCATTCAGGGCTCAAGTATAGAGACCCAGTACTTC.

This clone has a handful of counts. The chain links TRBV10-2 to TRBJ2-2; 7 bases are shared with TRBD1. With 5 bases clipped from V and 4 bases from J, the junction kept 4 bases outside the gene matches. There are 14 residues in the CDR3. CDR1 is WSHSY and CDR2 is SAAADI in the germline V gene. CDR3 region: CASSHGTATGELFF. CDR3 sequence (DNA): TGCGCCAGCAGTCACGGGACAGCCACCGGGGAGCTGTTTTTT.

The V call is TRBV19, the J call TRBJ2-2; 10 positions match TRBD1. The trim removed 6 bases at V and 6 bases at J, leaving 4 bases unmatched. The length of the CDR3 is 14 residues. Per germline, CDR1 LNHDA and CDR2 SQIVND (reference sequence). CDR3 sequence reads: CASRDRGRPGELFF. Here the CDR3 DNA reads TGTGCCAGTAGGGACAGGGGGAGACCCGGGGAGCTGTTTTTT.

The chain links TRBV6-4 to TRBJ2-1; possibly TRBD2 for D (6 bases). Trimming pared 9 bases from V and 5 bases from J, leaving 14 bases between. The CDR3 totals 13 residues. Germline V gene sequence: CDR1 MRHNA, CDR2 SNTAGT. CDR3 residues: CASRAGTNNEQFF. In nucleotides, the CDR3 is TGTGCCAGTAGGGCGGGAACCAACAATGAGCAGTTCTTC.

The chain has TRBV9 and TRBJ1-5; D uncertain. Germline V gene sequence: CDR1 SGDLS, CDR2 YYNGEE. V lost 4 bases and J lost 2, with 10 bases in between. This CDR3 has 14 amino acids. Here the CDR3 DNA reads TGTGCCAGCAGCCAAGGTATTCGCAATCAGCCCCAGCATTTT. This codes for CASSQGIRNQPQHF.

The genes are TRBV10-1 and TRBJ1-1; D is possibly TRBD1 (5 bases). This CDR3 is built from 14 residues. Trimming cost V 2 bases and J 0 bases, with 7 bases left between them. CDR1 is WNHNN and CDR2 is SYGVQD in the germline V gene (reference sequence). CDR3: CASSEGGLNTEAFF. The CDR3, as DNA: TGCGCCAGCAGTGAGGGGGGTCTGAACACTGAAGCTTTCTTT.

The chain employs TRBV11-2 and TRBJ2-7; 8 bases map to TRBD1. Per germline, CDR1 SGHAT and CDR2 FQNNGV. J lost 4 bases, V lost 4 bases, and 9 bases had no gene match. This CDR3 region has 15 residues. The CDR3 DNA is TGTGCCAGCAGCTCGTACAGGGGGTTCGAATACGAGCAGTACTTC. Residues: CASSSYRGFEYEQYF.

This clone is classed as medium-sized. The chain carries TRBV21-1 and TRBJ1-2. TRBV21-1 is classified as a pseudogene. The CDR3 is made up of 14 amino acids. For the CDR3, the DNA is TGTGCCAGCGGGGGCGGGGACGTGGGCTATGGCTACACCTTC. This encodes CASGGGDVGYGYTF.

The chain carries TRBV7-9 and TRBJ1-5; D perhaps matches TRBD1 (6 bases). Germline V CDR1 and CDR2: SEHNR, FQNEAQ (reference sequence). The germline V and J ends were trimmed by 4 bases and 5 bases, with 12 bases remaining between them. This CDR3 is built from 14 residues. CDR3: CASSSGQRDQPQHF. Here the CDR3 DNA reads TGTGCCAGCAGCTCAGGACAGAGAGATCAGCCCCAGCATTTT.